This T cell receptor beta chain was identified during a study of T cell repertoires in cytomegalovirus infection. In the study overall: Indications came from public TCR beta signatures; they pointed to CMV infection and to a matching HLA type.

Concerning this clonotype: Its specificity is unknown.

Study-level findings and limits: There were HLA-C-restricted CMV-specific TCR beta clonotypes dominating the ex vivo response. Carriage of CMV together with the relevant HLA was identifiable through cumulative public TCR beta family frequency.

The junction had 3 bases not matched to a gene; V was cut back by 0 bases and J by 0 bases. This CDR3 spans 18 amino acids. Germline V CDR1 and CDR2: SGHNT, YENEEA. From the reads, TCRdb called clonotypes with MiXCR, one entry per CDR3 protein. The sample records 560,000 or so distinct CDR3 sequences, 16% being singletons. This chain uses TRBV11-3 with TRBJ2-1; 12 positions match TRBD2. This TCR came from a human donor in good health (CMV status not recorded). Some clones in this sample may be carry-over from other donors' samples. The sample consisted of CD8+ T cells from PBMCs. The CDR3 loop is CASSLESTSGSSYNEQFF. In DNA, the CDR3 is TGTGCCAGCAGCTTAGAGTCGACTAGCGGGAGCTCCTACAATGAGCAGTTCTTC.